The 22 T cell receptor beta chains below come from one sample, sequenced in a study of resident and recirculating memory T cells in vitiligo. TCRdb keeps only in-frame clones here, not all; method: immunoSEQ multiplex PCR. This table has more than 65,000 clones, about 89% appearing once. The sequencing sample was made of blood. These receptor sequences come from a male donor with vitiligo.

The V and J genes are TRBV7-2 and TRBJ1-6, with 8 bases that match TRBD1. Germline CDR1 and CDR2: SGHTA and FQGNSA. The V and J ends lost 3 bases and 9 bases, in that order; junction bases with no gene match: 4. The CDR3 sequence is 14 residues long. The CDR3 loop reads CASSFTGGGSPLHF. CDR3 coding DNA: TGTGCCAGCAGCTTCACAGGGGGGGGTTCACCCCTCCACTTT.

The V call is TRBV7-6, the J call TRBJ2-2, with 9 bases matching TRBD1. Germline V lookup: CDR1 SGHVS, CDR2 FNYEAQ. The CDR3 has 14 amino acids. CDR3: CASWDRATSGELFF. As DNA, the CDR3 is TGTGCGAGCTGGGACAGGGCAACCTCGGGGGAGCTGTTTTTT.

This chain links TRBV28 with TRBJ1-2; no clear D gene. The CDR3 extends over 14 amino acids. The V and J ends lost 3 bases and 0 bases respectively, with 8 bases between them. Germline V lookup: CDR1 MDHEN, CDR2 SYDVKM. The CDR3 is CASSLPVTNYGYTF. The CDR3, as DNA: TGTGCCAGCAGTTTGCCAGTAACTAACTATGGCTACACCTTC.

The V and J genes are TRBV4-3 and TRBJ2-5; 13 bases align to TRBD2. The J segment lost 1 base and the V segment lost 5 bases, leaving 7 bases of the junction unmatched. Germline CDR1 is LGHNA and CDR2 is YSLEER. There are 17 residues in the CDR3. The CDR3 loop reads CASSRTSGGYAQETQYF. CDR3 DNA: TGCGCCAGCAGCAGGACTAGCGGGGGCTACGCCCAAGAGACCCAGTACTTC.

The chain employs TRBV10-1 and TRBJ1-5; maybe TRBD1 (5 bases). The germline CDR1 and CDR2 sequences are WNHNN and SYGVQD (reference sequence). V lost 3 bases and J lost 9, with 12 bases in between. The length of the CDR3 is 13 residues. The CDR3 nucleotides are TGCGCCAGCAGTGACAGGGCCGACCGGCCCCAGCATTTT. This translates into CASSDRADRPQHF.

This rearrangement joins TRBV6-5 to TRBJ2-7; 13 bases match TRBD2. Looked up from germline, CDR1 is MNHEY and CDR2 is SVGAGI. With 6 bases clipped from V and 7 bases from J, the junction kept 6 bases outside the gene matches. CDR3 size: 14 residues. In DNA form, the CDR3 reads TGTGCCAGCAGGCCGACTAGCGGGGGGACGGAGCAGTACTTC. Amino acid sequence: CASRPTSGGTEQYF.

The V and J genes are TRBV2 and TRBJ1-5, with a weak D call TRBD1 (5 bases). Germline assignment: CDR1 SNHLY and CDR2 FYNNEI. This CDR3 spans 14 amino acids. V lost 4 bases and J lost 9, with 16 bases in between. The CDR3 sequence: CASSVDSPRVPQHF. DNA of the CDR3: TGTGCCAGCAGTGTCGACAGCCCTAGGGTGCCCCAGCATTTT.

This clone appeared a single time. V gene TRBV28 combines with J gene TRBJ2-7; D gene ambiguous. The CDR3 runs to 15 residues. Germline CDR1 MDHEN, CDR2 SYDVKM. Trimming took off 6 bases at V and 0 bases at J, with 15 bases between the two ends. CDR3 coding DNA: TGTGCCAGCAGCCCACCCCCCGCTAGCTCCTACGAGCAGTACTTC. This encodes CASSPPPASSYEQYF.

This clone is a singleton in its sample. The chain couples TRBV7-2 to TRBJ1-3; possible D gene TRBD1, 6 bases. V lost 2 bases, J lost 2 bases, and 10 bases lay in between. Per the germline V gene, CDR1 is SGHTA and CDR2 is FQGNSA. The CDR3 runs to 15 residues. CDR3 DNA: TGTGCCAGCAGCTTATGGGGGGGCGCTGGAAACACCATATATTTT. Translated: CASSLWGGAGNTIYF.

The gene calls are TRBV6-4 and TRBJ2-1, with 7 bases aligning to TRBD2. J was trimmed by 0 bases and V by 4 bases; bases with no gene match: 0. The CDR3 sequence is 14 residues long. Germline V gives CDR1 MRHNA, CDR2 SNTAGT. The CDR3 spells CASSGGGSYNEQFF. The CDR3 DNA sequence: TGTGCCAGCAGTGGCGGGGGCTCCTACAATGAGCAGTTCTTC.

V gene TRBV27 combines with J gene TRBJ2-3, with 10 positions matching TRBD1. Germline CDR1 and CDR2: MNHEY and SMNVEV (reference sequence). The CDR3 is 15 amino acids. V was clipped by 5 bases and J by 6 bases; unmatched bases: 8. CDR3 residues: CASSRGQGVFDTQYF. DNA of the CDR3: TGTGCCAGCAGTCGAGGACAGGGGGTATTCGATACGCAGTATTTT.

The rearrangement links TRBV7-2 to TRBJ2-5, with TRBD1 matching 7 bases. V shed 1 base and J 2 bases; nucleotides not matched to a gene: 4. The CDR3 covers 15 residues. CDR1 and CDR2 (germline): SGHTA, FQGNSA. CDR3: CASSLGQGVQETQYF. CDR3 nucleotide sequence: TGTGCCAGCAGCTTAGGACAGGGCGTACAAGAGACCCAGTACTTC.

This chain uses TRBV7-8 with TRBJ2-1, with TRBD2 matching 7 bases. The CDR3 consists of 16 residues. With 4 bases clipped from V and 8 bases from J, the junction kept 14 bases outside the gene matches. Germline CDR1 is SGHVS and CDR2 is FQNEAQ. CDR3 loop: CASSSRRDYGDDEQFF. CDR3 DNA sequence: TGTGCCAGCAGCTCTCGCCGGGACTATGGGGACGATGAGCAGTTCTTC.

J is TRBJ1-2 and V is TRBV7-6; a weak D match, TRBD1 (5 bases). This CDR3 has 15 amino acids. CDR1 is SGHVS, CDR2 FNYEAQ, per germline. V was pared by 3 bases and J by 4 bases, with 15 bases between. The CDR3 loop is CASSLGEGISYGYTF. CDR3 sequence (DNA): TGTGCCAGCAGCTTGGGGGAGGGCATCAGCTATGGCTACACCTTC.

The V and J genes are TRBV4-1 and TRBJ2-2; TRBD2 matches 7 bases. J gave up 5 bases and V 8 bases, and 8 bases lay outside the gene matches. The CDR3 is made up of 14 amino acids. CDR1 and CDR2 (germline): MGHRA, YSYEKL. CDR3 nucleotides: TGCGCCAGCGGGGGGGATCGAAGTACCGGGGAGCTGTTTTTT. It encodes CASGGDRSTGELFF.

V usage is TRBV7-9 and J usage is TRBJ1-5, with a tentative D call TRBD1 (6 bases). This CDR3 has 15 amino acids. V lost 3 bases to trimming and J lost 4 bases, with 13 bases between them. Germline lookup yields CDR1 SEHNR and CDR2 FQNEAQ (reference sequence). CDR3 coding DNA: TGTGCCAGCAGCTTCGCGGGCAGGGGAAATCAGCCCCAGCATTTT. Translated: CASSFAGRGNQPQHF.

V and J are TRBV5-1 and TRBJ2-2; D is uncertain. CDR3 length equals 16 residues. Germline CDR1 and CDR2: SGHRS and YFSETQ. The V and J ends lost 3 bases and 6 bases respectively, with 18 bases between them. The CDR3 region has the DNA TGCGCCAGCAGCTCCATATCCCCCGCAGACTCCGGGGAGCTGTTTTTT. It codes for CASSSISPADSGELFF.

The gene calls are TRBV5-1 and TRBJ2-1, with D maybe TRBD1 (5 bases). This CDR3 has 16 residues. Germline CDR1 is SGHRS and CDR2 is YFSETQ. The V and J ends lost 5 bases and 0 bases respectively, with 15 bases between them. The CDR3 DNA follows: TGCGCCAGCAGTAGGACGGCAGACAGCTCCTACAATGAGCAGTTCTTC. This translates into CASSRTADSSYNEQFF.

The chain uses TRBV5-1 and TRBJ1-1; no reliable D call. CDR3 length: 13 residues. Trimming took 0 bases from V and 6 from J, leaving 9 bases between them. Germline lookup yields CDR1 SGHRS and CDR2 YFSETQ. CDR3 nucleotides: TGCGCCAGCAGCTTGGTGGCAGACTCTGAAGCTTTCTTT. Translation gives CASSLVADSEAFF.

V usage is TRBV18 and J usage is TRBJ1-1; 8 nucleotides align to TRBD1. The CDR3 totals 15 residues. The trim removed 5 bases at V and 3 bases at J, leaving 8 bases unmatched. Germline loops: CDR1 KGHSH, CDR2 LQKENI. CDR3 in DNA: TGTGCCAGCTCATCGACAGGGGAGGGGGACACTGAAGCTTTCTTT. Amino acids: CASSSTGEGDTEAFF. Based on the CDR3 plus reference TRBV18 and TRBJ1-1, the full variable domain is NAGVMQNPRHLVRRRGQEARLRCSPMKGHSHVYWYRQLPEEGLKFMVYLQKENIIDESGMPKERFSAEFPKEGPSILRIQQVVRGDSAAYFCASSSTGEGDTEAFFGQGTRLTVV.

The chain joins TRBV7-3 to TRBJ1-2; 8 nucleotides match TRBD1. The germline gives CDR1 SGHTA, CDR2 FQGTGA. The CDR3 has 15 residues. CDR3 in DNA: TGTGCGGGCCTCGCAGGGGGCCCTCCGTCGTATGGCTACACCTTC. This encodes CAGLAGGPPSYGYTF.

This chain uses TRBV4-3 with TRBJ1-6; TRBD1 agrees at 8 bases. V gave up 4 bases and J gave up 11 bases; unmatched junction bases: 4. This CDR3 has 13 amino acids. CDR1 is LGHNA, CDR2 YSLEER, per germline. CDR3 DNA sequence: TGCGCCAGCAGCCCGAACAGGGGGGCACCCCTCCACTTT. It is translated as CASSPNRGAPLHF.